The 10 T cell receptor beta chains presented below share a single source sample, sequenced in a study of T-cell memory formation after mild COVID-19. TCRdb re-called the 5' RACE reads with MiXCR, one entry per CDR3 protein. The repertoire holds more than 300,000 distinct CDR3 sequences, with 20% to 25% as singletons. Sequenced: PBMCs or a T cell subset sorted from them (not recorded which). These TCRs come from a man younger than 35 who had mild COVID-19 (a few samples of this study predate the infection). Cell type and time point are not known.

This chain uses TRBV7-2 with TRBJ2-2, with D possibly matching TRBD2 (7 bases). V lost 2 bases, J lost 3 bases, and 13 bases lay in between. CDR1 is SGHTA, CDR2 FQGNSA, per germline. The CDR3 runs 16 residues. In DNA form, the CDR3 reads TGTGCCAGCAGCTTATACGGGGGGCCCTACACCGGGGAGCTGTTTTTT. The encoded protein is CASSLYGGPYTGELFF.

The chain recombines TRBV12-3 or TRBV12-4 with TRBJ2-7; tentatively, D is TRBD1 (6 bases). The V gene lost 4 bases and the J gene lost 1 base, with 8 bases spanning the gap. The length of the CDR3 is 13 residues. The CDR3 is CASSYRVSYEQYF. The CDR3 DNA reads TGTGCCAGCAGTTACAGGGTATCCTACGAGCAGTACTTC.

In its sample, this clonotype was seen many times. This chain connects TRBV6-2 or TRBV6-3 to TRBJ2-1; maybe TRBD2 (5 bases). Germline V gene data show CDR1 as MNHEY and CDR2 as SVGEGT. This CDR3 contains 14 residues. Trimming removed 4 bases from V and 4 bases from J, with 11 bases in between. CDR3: CASSLEPGYNEQFF. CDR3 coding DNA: TGTGCCAGCAGTTTAGAACCGGGGTACAATGAGCAGTTCTTC.

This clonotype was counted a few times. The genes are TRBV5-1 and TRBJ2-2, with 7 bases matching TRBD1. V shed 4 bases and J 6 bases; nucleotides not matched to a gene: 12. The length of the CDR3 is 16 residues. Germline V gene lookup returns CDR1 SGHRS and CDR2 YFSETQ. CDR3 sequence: CASSRDAQGMAGELFF. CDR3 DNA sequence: TGCGCCAGCAGCAGAGATGCACAGGGGATGGCCGGGGAGCTGTTTTTT.

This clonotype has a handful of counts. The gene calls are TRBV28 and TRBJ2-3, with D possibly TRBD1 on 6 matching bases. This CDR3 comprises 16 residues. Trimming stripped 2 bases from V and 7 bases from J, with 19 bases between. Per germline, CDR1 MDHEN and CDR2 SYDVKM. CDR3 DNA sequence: TGTGCCAGCAGTTTACCCCGGGACAACAACCCCCATACGCAGTATTTT. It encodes CASSLPRDNNPHTQYF.

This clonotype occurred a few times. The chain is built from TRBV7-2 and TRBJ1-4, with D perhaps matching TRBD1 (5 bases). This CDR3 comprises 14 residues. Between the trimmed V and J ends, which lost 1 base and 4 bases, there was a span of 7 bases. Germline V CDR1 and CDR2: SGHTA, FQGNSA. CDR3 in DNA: TGTGCCAGCAGCTTAGACGGGGGTAATGAAAAACTGTTTTTT. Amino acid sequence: CASSLDGGNEKLFF.

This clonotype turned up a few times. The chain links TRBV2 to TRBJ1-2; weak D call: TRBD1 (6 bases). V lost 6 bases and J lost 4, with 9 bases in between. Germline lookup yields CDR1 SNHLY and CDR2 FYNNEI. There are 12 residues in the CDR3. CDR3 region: CASRGDIYGYTF. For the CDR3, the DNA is TGTGCCAGCAGGGGGGACATCTATGGCTACACCTTC. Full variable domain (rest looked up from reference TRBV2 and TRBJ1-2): EPEVTQTPSHQVTQMGQEVILRCVPISNHLYFYWYRQILGQKVEFLVSFYNNEISEKSEIFDDQFSVERPDGSNFTLKIRSTKLEDSAMYFCASRGDIYGYTFGSGTRLTVV.

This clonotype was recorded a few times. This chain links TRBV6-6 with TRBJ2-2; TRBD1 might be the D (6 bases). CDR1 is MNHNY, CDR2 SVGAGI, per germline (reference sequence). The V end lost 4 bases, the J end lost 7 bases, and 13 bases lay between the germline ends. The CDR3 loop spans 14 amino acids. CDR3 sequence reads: CASSSHGTSGELFF. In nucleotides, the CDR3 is TGTGCCAGCAGTTCACATGGGACAAGCGGGGAGCTGTTTTTT.

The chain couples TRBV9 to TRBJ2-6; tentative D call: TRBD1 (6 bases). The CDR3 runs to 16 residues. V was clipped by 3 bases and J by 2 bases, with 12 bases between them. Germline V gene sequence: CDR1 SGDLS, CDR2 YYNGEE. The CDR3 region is CASSDQHRAGANVLTF. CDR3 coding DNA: TGTGCCAGCAGCGACCAACACAGGGCTGGGGCCAACGTCCTGACTTTC.

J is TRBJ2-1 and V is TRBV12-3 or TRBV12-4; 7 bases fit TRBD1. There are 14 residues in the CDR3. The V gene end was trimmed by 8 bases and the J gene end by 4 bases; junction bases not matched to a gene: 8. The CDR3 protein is CASGPGQVYNEQFF. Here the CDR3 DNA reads TGTGCCAGCGGCCCTGGACAGGTTTACAATGAGCAGTTCTTC.